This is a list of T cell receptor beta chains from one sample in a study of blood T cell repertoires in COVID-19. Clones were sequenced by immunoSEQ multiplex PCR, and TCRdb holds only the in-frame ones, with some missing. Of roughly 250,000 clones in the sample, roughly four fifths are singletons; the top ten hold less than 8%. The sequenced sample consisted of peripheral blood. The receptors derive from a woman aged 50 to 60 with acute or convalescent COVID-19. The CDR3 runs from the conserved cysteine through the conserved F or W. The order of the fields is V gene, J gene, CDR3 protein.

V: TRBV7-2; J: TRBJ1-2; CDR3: CASSPSQGNYGYTF
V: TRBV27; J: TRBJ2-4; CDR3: CASSRLAGKNIQYF
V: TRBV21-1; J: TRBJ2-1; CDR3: CASSKLELAGIGNEQFF
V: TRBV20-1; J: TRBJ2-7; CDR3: CSASPGGSYEQYF
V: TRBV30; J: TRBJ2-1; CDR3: CAWSRGLAGSYNEQFF
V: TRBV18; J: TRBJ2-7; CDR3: CASSRTSGSKSYEQYF
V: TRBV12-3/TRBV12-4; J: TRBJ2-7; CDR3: CASSLENRAEQYF
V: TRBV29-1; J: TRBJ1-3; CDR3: CSVGYGSGNTIYF
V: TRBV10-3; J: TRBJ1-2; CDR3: CAISDRGLGYTF
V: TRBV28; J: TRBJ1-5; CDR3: CASSIGGFNQPQHF
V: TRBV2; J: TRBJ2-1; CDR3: CARGTGGRNEQFF
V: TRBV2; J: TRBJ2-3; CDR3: CASRVADTQYF
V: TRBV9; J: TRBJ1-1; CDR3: CASSVDGREGTEAFF
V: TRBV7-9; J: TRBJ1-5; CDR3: CASSFRSGQPQHF
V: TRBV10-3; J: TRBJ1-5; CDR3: CAISESAQGASQPQHF
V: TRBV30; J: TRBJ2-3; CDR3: CAWSPGLAGGITDTQYF
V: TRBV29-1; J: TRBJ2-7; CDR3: CSVEGGVGTSYEQYF
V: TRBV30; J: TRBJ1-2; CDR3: CAWSSSGQILDGYTF
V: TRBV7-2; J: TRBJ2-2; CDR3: CASSTGLAATGELFF
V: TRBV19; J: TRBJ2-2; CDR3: CASTPTGGTGELFF
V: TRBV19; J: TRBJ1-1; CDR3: CASSLTQTGTEAFF
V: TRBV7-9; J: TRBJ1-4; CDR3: CASSPDRGGEKLFF
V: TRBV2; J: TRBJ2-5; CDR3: CASSELDGETQYF
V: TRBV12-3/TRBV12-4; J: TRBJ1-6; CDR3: CASSRGRDYPLHF
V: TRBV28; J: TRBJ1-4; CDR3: CASSTAGTGGEKLFF
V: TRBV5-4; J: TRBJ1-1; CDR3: CASSLERDTEAFF
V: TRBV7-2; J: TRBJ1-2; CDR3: CASSRTGGADNGYTF
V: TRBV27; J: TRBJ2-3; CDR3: CASSPLGLRTDTQYF
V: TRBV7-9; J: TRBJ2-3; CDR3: CASSLGAAGLTDTQYF
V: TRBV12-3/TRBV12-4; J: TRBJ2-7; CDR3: CASSLSGYEQYF
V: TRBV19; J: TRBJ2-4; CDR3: CASSVPRGIQYF
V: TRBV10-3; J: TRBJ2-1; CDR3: CAISEGTSGTNEQFF
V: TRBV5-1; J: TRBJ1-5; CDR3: CASSLDPGSPHQPQHF
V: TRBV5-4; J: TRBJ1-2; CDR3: CASSLPQGQGGGYTF
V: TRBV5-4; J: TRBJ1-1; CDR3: CASSLPMGGTEAFF
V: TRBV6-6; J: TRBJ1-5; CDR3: CASSYSSGVGQPQHF
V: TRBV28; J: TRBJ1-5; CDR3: CASSWDRGEGQPQHF
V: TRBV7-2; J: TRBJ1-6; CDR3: CASSLAGQGTPSPLHF
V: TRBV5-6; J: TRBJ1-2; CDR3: CASMVSWGDYGYTF
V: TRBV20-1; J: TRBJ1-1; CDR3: CSARITEAFF
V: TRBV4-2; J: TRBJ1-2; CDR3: CASSQDETGLNYGYTF
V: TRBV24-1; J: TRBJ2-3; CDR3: CATSDLLLDTQYF
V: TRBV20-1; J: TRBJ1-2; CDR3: CSASRFYGYTF
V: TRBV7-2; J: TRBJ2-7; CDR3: CASSLDGKSSYEQYF
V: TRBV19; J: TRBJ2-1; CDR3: CASSSSGLNEQFF
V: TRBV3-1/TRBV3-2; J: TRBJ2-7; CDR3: CASSSRVTYEQYF
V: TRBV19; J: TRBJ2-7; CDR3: CASSIGLEQYF
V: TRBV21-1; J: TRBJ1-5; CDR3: CASSYLRGTDSNQPQHF
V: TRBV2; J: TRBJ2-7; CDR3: CASLGASGSEQYF
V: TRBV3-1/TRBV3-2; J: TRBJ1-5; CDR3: CASSLTRSSNQPQHF
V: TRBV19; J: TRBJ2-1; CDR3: CASTRSFIAGGYNEQFF
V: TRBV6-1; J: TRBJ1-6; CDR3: CASSVPGQGYNSPLHF
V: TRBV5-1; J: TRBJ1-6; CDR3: CASSLEGQPYNSPLHF